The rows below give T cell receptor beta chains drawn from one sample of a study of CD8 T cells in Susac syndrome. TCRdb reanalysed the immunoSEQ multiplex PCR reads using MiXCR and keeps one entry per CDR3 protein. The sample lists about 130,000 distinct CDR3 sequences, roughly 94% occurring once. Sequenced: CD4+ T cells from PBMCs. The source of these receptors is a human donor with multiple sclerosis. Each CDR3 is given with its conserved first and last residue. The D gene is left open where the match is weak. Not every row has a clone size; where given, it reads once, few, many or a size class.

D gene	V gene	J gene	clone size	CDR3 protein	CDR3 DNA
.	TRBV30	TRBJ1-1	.	CAWSVGGTFLRNTEAFF	TGTGCCTGGAGTGTAGGTGGGACATTTCTTCGGAACACTGAAGCTTTCTTT
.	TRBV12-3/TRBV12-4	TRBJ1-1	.	CASSLITGREAFF	TGTGCCAGCAGTTTAATCACCGGTCGGGAAGCTTTCTTT
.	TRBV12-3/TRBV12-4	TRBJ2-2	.	CASSSGRGSFTGELFF	TGTGCCAGCAGTTCCGGCAGAGGCTCATTCACCGGGGAGCTGTTTTTT
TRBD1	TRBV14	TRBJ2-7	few	CASSHDRAPYEQYF	TGTGCCAGCAGCCACGACAGGGCCCCTTACGAGCAGTACTTC
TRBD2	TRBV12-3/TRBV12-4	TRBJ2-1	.	CASSLLGLVFDEQFF	TGTGCCAGCAGTCTCCTCGGACTAGTATTCGATGAGCAGTTCTTC
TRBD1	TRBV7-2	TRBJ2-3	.	CASSWDSGLITDTQYF	TGTGCCAGCAGCTGGGACAGCGGTCTAATCACAGATACGCAGTATTTT
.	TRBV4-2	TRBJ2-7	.	CASSQKRGGHYEQYF	TGTGCCAGCAGCCAAAAAAGGGGCGGTCACTACGAGCAGTACTTC
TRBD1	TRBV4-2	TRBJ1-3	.	CASSQAGGGPDPENTIYF	TGTGCCAGCAGCCAAGCAGGGGGCGGCCCGGACCCTGAAAACACCATATATTTT
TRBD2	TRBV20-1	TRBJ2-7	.	CSARGTRGWYEQYF	TGCAGTGCTAGAGGGACTAGGGGTTGGTACGAGCAGTACTTC
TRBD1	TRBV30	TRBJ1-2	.	CAWSRQGNYGYTF	TGTGCCTGGAGTCGACAGGGGAACTATGGCTACACCTTC
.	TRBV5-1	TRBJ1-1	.	CASSLHQGTTQAFF	TGCGCCAGCAGCTTGCATCAGGGTACGACGCAAGCTTTCTTT
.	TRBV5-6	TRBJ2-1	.	CASSRVGTLTNEQFF	TGTGCCAGCAGCCGAGTAGGGACCCTTACCAATGAGCAGTTCTTC
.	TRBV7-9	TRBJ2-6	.	CASSPIGSGANVLTF	TGTGCCAGCAGCCCCATAGGGTCTGGGGCCAACGTCCTGACTTTC
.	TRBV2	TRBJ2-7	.	CASNRRLGNEQYF	TGTGCCAGCAATCGTCGGTTGGGGAACGAGCAGTACTTC
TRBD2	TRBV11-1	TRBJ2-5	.	CASSLERGPYQETQYF	TGTGCCAGCAGCTTAGAGCGGGGACCGTACCAAGAGACCCAGTACTTC
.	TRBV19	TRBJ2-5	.	CASSIDAQERKTQYF	TGTGCCAGTAGTATAGATGCCCAGGAAAGAAAGACCCAGTACTTC